This T cell receptor (beta chain) was sequenced in a study of cytomegalovirus exposure and HLA in healthy donors. The PCR made use of 60 Vbeta and 13 Jbeta primers. TCRdb keeps only in-frame clones here, not all; method: immunoSEQ multiplex PCR. The sample lists about 140,000 clones; 70% to 85% were seen once. Trimming took off 8 bases at V and 2 bases at J, with 9 bases between the two ends. Germline V gives CDR1 SGHAT, CDR2 FQNNGV. This CDR3 spans 13 amino acids. The sequence derives from a young man in good health and CMV-seropositive. The sample consisted of PBMCs. The J gene is TRBJ2-2, the V gene TRBV11-2; D perhaps matches TRBD2 (6 bases). CDR3 in DNA: TGTGCCAGCGGCGGGACTAACACCGGGGAGCTGTTTTTT. Translation: CASGGTNTGELFF. The full variable domain, in which reference TRBV11-2 and TRBJ2-2 provide the parts outside the CDR3, is EAGVAQSPRYKIIEKRQSVAFWCNPISGHATLYWYQQILGQGPKLLIQFQNNGVVDDSQLPKDRFSAERLKGVDSTLKIQPAKLEDSAVYLCASGGTNTGELFFGEGSRLTVL.